This T cell receptor beta chain was captured in a study of Ad26.COV2.S vaccination and SARS-CoV-2 variants. Overall study: Donor was assigned to the Ad26.COV2.S arm of trial COV1001. Intramuscular Ad26.COV2.S at 5x10^10 or 1x10^11 viral particles.

The V end was cut by 1 base, the J end by 7 bases, with 17 bases between. In germline, CDR1 is SEHNR, CDR2 FQNEAQ (reference sequence). This CDR3 has 16 residues. The treatment is: roughly 19 received Ad26.COV2.S at low or high dose, single or two shots; about 5 received placebo; per-sample allocation not given. Sampling took place 63 days after the first vaccine or placebo injection. As concerns this clone: Antigen specificity is unknown.

The method was immunoSEQ multiplex PCR; TCRdb's version includes in-frame clones alone and lacks a portion of them. The table has 380,000 or so clones, around 90% seen once. Study-wide results and caveats: Vaccine and placebo recipients had similar non-spike TCR breadth.

This TCR was sampled from a person between 18 and 59 years old who received the Ad26.COV2.S COVID-19 vaccine or a placebo. The rearrangement links TRBV7-9 to TRBJ2-1, with D perhaps matching TRBD2 (5 bases). The sequencing used peripheral blood, collected in a trial of Ad26.COV2.S vaccine versus placebo. The CDR3, as DNA: TGTGCCAGCAGCTTAGGGCTTCGAGCGGACTCAAATGAGCAGTTCTTC. Its protein product is CASSLGLRADSNEQFF.